The present T cell receptor (beta chain) was sequenced within a study of shared clonotypes between healthy human individuals. The study, taken as a whole, reports: Generally, estimated richness proved larger in naive subsets than it did in memory subsets. Non-shared clonotypes had lower generation probabilities than those shared by all four donors.

Selected positively for CCR7 and CD45RO-negative, naive CD8 cells excluded terminally differentiated effector memory CD45RA+ cells. All donors were Caucasian adults living in Nashville, Tennessee. Method: immunoSEQ multiplex PCR; TCRdb's copy keeps in-frame clones and lacks some. The sample records about 2.1 million clones, over 85% being singletons. About this clone: Its antigen is still unknown.

The CDR3 loop spans 11 amino acids. The V end lost 7 bases, the J end lost 6 bases, and 9 bases lay between the germline ends. The V gene's germline CDR1 is LNHDA and CDR2 SQIVND (reference sequence). The receptor's source is a man aged 18 to 29 in good health. Some clones in this sample may be carry-over from other donors' samples. This chain joins TRBV19 and TRBJ1-2; unclear D gene. The sequencing sample was made of naive CD8+ T cells from PBMCs. Here the CDR3 reads CASTHGDGYTF. The CDR3 region has the DNA TGTGCCAGTACCCACGGGGATGGCTACACCTTC.